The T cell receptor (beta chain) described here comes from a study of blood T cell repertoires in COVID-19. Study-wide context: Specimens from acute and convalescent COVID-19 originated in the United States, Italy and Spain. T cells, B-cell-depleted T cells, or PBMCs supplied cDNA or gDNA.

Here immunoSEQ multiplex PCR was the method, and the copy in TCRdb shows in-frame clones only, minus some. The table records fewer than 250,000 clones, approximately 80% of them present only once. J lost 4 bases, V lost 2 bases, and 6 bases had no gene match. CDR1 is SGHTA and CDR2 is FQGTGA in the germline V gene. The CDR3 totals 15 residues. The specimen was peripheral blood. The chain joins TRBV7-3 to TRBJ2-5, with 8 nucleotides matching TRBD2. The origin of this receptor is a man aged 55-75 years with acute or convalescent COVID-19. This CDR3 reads CASSLGGAGGETQYF. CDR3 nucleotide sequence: TGTGCCAGCAGCTTAGGCGGTGCGGGGGGAGAGACCCAGTACTTC.